Given below is one TCR beta chain in context. Germline lookup yields CDR1 SGHAT and CDR2 FQNNGV. The ends lost 5 bases at V and 7 bases at J; junction bases unmatched: 12. This CDR3 has 16 residues. These data belong to a study of blood T cell repertoires in COVID-19. Only in-frame clones appear in the TCRdb table, and some are missing; sequencing was by immunoSEQ multiplex PCR. Among roughly 110,000 clones, 65% to 85% were seen once, and the ten largest hold 0.8% to 1%. Sequenced input: peripheral blood. The TCR originated in a woman aged 70-85 years with acute or convalescent COVID-19. The chain recombines TRBV11-2 with TRBJ2-4, with TRBD2 identical over 9 bases. Here the CDR3 reads CASSREGLAGHNIQYF. CDR3 DNA sequence: TGTGCCAGCAGCAGAGAGGGACTAGCCGGGCACAACATTCAGTACTTC. Together with reference TRBV11-2 and TRBJ2-4, the CDR3 gives the full variable domain: EAGVAQSPRYKIIEKRQSVAFWCNPISGHATLYWYQQILGQGPKLLIQFQNNGVVDDSQLPKDRFSAERLKGVDSTLKIQPAKLEDSAVYLCASSREGLAGHNIQYFGAGTRLSVL.